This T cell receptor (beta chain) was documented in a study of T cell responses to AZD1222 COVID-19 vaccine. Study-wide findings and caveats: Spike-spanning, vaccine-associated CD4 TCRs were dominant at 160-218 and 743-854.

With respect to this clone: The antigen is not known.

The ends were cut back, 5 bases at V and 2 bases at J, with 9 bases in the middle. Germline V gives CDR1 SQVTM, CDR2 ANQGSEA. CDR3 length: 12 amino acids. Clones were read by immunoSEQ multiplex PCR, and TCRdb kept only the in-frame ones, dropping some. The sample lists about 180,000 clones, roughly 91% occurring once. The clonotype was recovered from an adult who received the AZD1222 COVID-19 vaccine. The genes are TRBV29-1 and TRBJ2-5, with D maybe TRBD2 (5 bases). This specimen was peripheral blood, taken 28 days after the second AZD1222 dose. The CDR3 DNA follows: TGCAGCGTTCTAAGGGAGCAAGAGACCCAGTACTTC. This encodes CSVLREQETQYF.